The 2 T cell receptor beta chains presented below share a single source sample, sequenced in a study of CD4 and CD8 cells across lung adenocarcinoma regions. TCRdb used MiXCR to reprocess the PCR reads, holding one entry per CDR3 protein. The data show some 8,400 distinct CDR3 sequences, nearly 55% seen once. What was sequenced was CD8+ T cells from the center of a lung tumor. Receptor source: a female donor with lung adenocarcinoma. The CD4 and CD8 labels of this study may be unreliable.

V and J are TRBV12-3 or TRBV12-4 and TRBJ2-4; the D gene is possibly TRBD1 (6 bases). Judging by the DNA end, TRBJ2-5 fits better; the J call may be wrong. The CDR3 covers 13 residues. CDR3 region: CASGGGDVETQYF. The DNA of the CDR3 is TGTGCCAGCGGGGGCGGTGACGTGGAGACCCAGTACTTC.

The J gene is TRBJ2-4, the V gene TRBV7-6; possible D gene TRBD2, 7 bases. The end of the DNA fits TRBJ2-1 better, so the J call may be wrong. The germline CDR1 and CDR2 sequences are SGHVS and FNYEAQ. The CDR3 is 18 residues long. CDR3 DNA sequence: TGTGCCAGCAGCTCCGTGGGGCGCGGGGGCCGAGACCAAAAGATCCAGTTCTTC. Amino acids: CASSSVGRGGRDQKIQFF.